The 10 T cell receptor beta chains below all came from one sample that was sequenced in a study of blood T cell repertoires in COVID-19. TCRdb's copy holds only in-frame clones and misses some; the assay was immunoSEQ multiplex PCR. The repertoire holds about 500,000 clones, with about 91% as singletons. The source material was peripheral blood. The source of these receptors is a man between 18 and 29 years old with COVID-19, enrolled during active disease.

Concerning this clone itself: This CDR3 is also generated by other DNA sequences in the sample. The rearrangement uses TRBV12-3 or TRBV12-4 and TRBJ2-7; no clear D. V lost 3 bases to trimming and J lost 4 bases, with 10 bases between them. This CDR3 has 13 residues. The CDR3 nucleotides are TGTGCCAGCAGTTTCGGGTTCGGATACGAGCAGTACTTC. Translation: CASSFGFGYEQYF.

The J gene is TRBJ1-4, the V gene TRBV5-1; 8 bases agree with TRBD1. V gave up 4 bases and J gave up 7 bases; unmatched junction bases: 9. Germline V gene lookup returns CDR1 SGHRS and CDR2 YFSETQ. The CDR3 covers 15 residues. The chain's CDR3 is CASSGAGGAGEKLFF. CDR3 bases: TGCGCCAGCAGCGGCGCAGGGGGCGCGGGTGAAAAACTGTTTTTT.

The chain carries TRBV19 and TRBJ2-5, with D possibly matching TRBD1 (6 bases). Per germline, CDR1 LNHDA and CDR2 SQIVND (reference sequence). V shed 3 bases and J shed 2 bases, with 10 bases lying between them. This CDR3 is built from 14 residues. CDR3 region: CASSMGTRQETQYF. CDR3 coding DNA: TGTGCCAGTAGTATGGGGACACGACAAGAGACCCAGTACTTC.

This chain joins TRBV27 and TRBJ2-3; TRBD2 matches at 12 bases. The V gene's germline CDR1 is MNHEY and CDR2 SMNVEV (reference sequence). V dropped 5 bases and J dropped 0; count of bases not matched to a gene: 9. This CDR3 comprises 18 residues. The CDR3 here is CASSHHGTSGSSTDTQYF. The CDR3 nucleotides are TGTGCCAGCAGTCACCACGGGACTAGCGGGTCTAGCACAGATACGCAGTATTTT.

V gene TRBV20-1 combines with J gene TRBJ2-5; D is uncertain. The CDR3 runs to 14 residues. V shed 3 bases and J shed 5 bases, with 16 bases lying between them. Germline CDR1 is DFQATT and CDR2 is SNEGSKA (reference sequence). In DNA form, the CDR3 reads TGCAGTGCTAGTAACCTAACGTATTTGGAGACCCAGTACTTC. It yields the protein CSASNLTYLETQYF.

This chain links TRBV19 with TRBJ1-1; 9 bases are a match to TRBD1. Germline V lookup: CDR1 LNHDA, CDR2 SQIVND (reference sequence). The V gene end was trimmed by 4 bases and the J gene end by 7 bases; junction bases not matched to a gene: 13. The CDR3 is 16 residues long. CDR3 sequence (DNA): TGTGCCAGTAGTAGCCTCCGGACAGGGGCGGCCATTGAAGCTTTCTTT. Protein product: CASSSLRTGAAIEAFF.

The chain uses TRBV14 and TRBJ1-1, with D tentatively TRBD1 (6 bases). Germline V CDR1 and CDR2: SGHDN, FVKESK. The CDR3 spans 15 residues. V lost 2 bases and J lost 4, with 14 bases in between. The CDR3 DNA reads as TGTGCCAGCAGCCAAATACAGGGATTCACCACTGAAGCTTTCTTT. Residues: CASSQIQGFTTEAFF. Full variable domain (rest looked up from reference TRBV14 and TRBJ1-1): EAGVTQFPSHSVIEKGQTVTLRCDPISGHDNLYWYRRVMGKEIKFLLHFVKESKQDESGMPNNRFLAERTGGTYSTLKVQPAELEDSGVYFCASSQIQGFTTEAFFGQGTRLTVV.

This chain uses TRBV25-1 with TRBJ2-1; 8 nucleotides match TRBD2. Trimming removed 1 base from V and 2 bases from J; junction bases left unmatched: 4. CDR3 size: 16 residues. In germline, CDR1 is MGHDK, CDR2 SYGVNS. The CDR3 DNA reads TGTGCCAGCAGTGAATTGACGGGGGGGACCTACAATGAGCAGTTCTTC. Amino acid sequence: CASSELTGGTYNEQFF.

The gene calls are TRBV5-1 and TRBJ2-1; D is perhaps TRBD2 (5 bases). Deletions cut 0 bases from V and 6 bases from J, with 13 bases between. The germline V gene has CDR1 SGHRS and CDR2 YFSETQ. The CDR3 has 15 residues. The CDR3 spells CASSLAIRGPNEQFF. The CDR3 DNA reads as TGCGCCAGCAGCTTGGCTATCCGGGGTCCCAATGAGCAGTTCTTC. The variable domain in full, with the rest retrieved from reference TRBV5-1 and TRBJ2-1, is KAGVTQTPRYLIKTRGQQVTLSCSPISGHRSVSWYQQTPGQGLQFLFEYFSETQRNKGNFPGRFSGRQFSNSRSEMNVSTLELGDSALYLCASSLAIRGPNEQFFGPGTRLTVL.

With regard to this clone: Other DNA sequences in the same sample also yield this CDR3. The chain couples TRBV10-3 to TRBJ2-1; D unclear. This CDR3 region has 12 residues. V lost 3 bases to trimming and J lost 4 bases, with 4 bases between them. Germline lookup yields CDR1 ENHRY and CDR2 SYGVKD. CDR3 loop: CAISDSYNEQFF. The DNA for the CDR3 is TGTGCCATCAGTGACTCTTACAATGAGCAGTTCTTC.